This T cell receptor beta chain was captured in a study of radiation and T cells in renal cell carcinoma. The germline V gene has CDR1 LNHDA and CDR2 SQIVND (reference sequence). The CDR3 has 16 amino acids. J was trimmed by 8 bases and V by 9 bases; bases with no gene match: 13. Treatment described: 15 Gy SBRT to primary tumor, nephrectomy 4 weeks later. Nephrectomy followed 15 Gy stereotactic body radiation by 4 weeks. General study points: Baseline intratumoral clonotype presence is unknown without pretreatment biopsies. Tumor samples were small regions of approximately 0.93 g. In blood, top tumor clones expanded by 2 weeks, shrinking by 4.

This clone was observed a few times. What it binds is unknown. Sequencing used immunoSEQ multiplex PCR; TCRdb keeps in-frame clones, though not all of them. The sample shows 18,000 or so clones, about 50% of them seen only once. This receptor was obtained from a man aged 45-65 years with renal cell carcinoma. The source material was tumor tissue, sampled from a patient whose treatment included radiotherapy and nephrectomy. V gene TRBV19 combines with J gene TRBJ2-2, with 12 bases identical to TRBD1. The CDR3 nucleotides read TGTGCCAGCAACTTCCGGGACAGGGGGCGTCGAGGGGAGCTGTTTTTT. It yields the protein CASNFRDRGRRGELFF. The whole variable domain, filled in from reference TRBV19 and TRBJ2-2, reads DGGITQSPKYLFRKEGQNVTLSCEQNLNHDAMYWYRQDPGQGLRLIYYSQIVNDFQKGDIAEGYSVSREKKESFPLTVTSAQKNPTAFYLCASNFRDRGRRGELFFGEGSRLTVL.